This T cell receptor (beta chain) was captured by sequencing in a study of T cell responses to AZD1222 COVID-19 vaccine. Sequencing used immunoSEQ multiplex PCR; TCRdb keeps in-frame clones, though not all of them. The sample lists some 100,000 clones; roughly 89% were seen once. V lost 2 bases and J lost 6, with 5 bases in between. Looked up from germline, CDR1 is SGHAT and CDR2 is FQDESV (reference sequence). The CDR3 loop spans 13 amino acids. This receptor was identified in an adult in good health. Sequences were derived from peripheral blood, sampled on day 0 of AZD1222 vaccination. The chain joins TRBV11-1 to TRBJ1-6; D not resolved. Here the CDR3 reads CASSLQLNSPLHF. The DNA of the CDR3 is TGTGCCAGCAGCTTACAGCTTAATTCACCCCTCCACTTT.